A selection of T cell receptor beta chains follows, all from one sample in a study of radiation and T cells in renal cell carcinoma. Sequencing used immunoSEQ multiplex PCR; TCRdb keeps in-frame clones, though not all of them. The sample consists of tens of thousands of clones, roughly 79% of them appearing once. The sequencing used blood, collected from a patient whose treatment included radiotherapy and nephrectomy. The receptors originated from a man aged 55 to 69 with renal cell carcinoma. Both conserved end residues are part of each CDR3. Fields, in order: D gene, J gene, clone size, V gene, CDR3 protein, CDR3 DNA. The D gene is left open where the match is weak. The size of a clone is reported for some rows only, either as once, few or many, or as a class for expanded clones.

d_call: .; j_call: TRBJ1-6; clone_size: .; v_call: TRBV25-1; cdr3_aa: CASSELGTGRTSPLHF; cdr3_nt: TGTGCCAGCAGTGAATTGGGGACCGGGCGAACTTCACCCCTCCACTTT
d_call: .; j_call: TRBJ1-3; clone_size: .; v_call: TRBV9; cdr3_aa: CASSSTGTSGNTIYF; cdr3_nt: TGTGCCAGCAGCTCAACAGGGACTTCTGGAAACACCATATATTTT
d_call: .; j_call: TRBJ1-5; clone_size: .; v_call: TRBV27; cdr3_aa: CASSLSKGVGQPQHF; cdr3_nt: TGTGCCAGCAGTTTGTCTAAGGGGGTAGGTCAGCCCCAGCATTTT
d_call: .; j_call: TRBJ2-1; clone_size: .; v_call: TRBV4-1; cdr3_aa: CASSQDRMGARAYNEQFF; cdr3_nt: TGCGCCAGCAGCCAAGATAGGATGGGGGCCCGAGCCTACAATGAGCAGTTCTTC
d_call: .; j_call: TRBJ2-3; clone_size: .; v_call: TRBV29-1; cdr3_aa: CSVSLGTDTQYF; cdr3_nt: TGCAGCGTTAGTTTGGGCACAGATACGCAGTATTTT
d_call: .; j_call: TRBJ2-1; clone_size: .; v_call: TRBV19; cdr3_aa: CASSTPEEASSLGEQFF; cdr3_nt: TGTGCCAGTAGTACCCCCGAGGAGGCTAGCTCTCTCGGTGAGCAGTTCTTC
d_call: .; j_call: TRBJ1-4; clone_size: .; v_call: TRBV6-6; cdr3_aa: CASSYPDVRGEKLFF; cdr3_nt: TGTGCCAGCAGTTACCCGGATGTCCGGGGTGAAAAACTGTTTTTT
d_call: TRBD2; j_call: TRBJ2-3; clone_size: .; v_call: TRBV5-1; cdr3_aa: CASRLRLAGTDTQYF; cdr3_nt: TGCGCCAGCAGACTCCGACTAGCGGGCACAGATACGCAGTATTTT
d_call: .; j_call: TRBJ2-7; clone_size: .; v_call: TRBV7-2; cdr3_aa: CASSLDPGRGYEQYF; cdr3_nt: TGTGCCAGCAGCTTAGATCCGGGCAGGGGCTACGAGCAGTACTTC
d_call: .; j_call: TRBJ1-1; clone_size: .; v_call: TRBV5-1; cdr3_aa: CASSLDSGANTEAFF; cdr3_nt: TGCGCCAGCAGCTTGGATTCGGGGGCGAACACTGAAGCTTTCTTT
d_call: .; j_call: TRBJ2-2; clone_size: .; v_call: TRBV29-1; cdr3_aa: CSVEGEQRNTGELFF; cdr3_nt: TGCAGCGTTGAAGGGGAACAGAGGAACACCGGGGAGCTGTTTTTT
d_call: .; j_call: TRBJ2-1; clone_size: .; v_call: TRBV7-2; cdr3_aa: CASAQPQMGEQFF; cdr3_nt: TGTGCCAGCGCTCAACCACAAATGGGTGAGCAGTTCTTC
d_call: .; j_call: TRBJ2-7; clone_size: .; v_call: TRBV19; cdr3_aa: CASSMYGEVQYF; cdr3_nt: TGTGCCAGTAGTATGTATGGAGAGGTGCAGTACTTC
d_call: TRBD2; j_call: TRBJ2-1; clone_size: .; v_call: TRBV7-6; cdr3_aa: CASSLGLAGTNEQFF; cdr3_nt: TGTGCCAGCAGCTTAGGACTAGCGGGGACCAATGAGCAGTTCTTC
d_call: .; j_call: TRBJ2-3; clone_size: .; v_call: TRBV15; cdr3_aa: CATSRAGRGTDTQYF; cdr3_nt: TGTGCCACCAGCAGAGCGGGGCGGGGTACAGATACGCAGTATTTT
d_call: .; j_call: TRBJ1-1; clone_size: few; v_call: TRBV6-1; cdr3_aa: CASSEDVGEAFF; cdr3_nt: TGTGCCAGCAGTGAAGATGTGGGAGAAGCTTTCTTT
d_call: .; j_call: TRBJ2-1; clone_size: .; v_call: TRBV6-1; cdr3_aa: CASSEGTHDEQFF; cdr3_nt: TGTGCCAGCAGTGAGGGGACTCACGATGAGCAGTTCTTC
d_call: TRBD1; j_call: TRBJ2-7; clone_size: few; v_call: TRBV10-1; cdr3_aa: CASSEYRGSSYEQYF; cdr3_nt: TGCGCCAGCAGTGAGTACAGGGGGAGCTCCTACGAGCAGTACTTC
d_call: TRBD1; j_call: TRBJ1-2; clone_size: .; v_call: TRBV9; cdr3_aa: CASSVDRTGGGYTF; cdr3_nt: TGTGCCAGCAGCGTAGACCGAACAGGGGGTGGCTACACCTTC
d_call: TRBD2; j_call: TRBJ2-2; clone_size: .; v_call: TRBV19; cdr3_aa: CASSPGTGTSGGPRGHTGELFF; cdr3_nt: TGTGCCAGTAGTCCCGGGACCGGGACTAGCGGGGGGCCCAGAGGTCACACCGGGGAGCTGTTTTTT
d_call: TRBD2; j_call: TRBJ2-5; clone_size: .; v_call: TRBV5-1; cdr3_aa: CASSKSGDPETQYF; cdr3_nt: TGCGCCAGCAGCAAGAGCGGGGACCCGGAGACCCAGTACTTC
d_call: .; j_call: TRBJ1-2; clone_size: .; v_call: TRBV20-1; cdr3_aa: CSARRQYGYTF; cdr3_nt: TGCAGTGCTAGAAGACAGTACGGCTACACCTTC
d_call: .; j_call: TRBJ1-5; clone_size: .; v_call: TRBV15; cdr3_aa: CATSRGGRDNQPQHF; cdr3_nt: TGTGCCACCAGCAGAGGAGGCAGGGACAATCAGCCCCAGCATTTT
d_call: .; j_call: TRBJ1-4; clone_size: .; v_call: TRBV19; cdr3_aa: CASSDRPDEKLFF; cdr3_nt: TGTGCCAGCTCGGACCGGCCCGATGAAAAACTGTTTTTT
d_call: TRBD2; j_call: TRBJ2-2; clone_size: .; v_call: TRBV6-5; cdr3_aa: CASSLGLAGVGELFF; cdr3_nt: TGTGCCAGCAGTTTGGGACTAGCGGGAGTAGGGGAGCTGTTTTTT
d_call: .; j_call: TRBJ2-6; clone_size: .; v_call: TRBV7-8; cdr3_aa: CASSQGDSGANVLTF; cdr3_nt: TGTGCCAGCAGCCAAGGGGACTCTGGGGCCAACGTCCTGACTTTC
d_call: .; j_call: TRBJ1-1; clone_size: few; v_call: TRBV19; cdr3_aa: CASSGARGTEAFF; cdr3_nt: TGTGCCAGTAGCGGGGCCCGGGGCACTGAAGCTTTCTTT
d_call: TRBD1; j_call: TRBJ1-5; clone_size: .; v_call: TRBV7-8; cdr3_aa: CASEGTGGPSSQPQHF; cdr3_nt: TGTGCCAGCGAGGGGACAGGGGGCCCAAGTAGTCAGCCCCAGCATTTT
d_call: .; j_call: TRBJ2-3; clone_size: .; v_call: TRBV5-6; cdr3_aa: CASSLGGPDTQYF; cdr3_nt: TGTGCCAGCAGTTTAGGTGGGCCCGATACGCAGTATTTT
d_call: .; j_call: TRBJ2-3; clone_size: .; v_call: TRBV10-3; cdr3_aa: CAISDLGHGGSVDTQYF; cdr3_nt: TGTGCCATCAGTGACCTAGGACATGGGGGATCAGTAGATACGCAGTATTTT
d_call: .; j_call: TRBJ2-1; clone_size: .; v_call: TRBV30; cdr3_aa: CAWSSGSWNEQFF; cdr3_nt: TGTGCCTGGAGTTCCGGGAGCTGGAATGAGCAGTTCTTC
d_call: .; j_call: TRBJ2-1; clone_size: .; v_call: TRBV6-5; cdr3_aa: CASRTLATNEQFF; cdr3_nt: TGTGCCAGCAGGACGCTAGCGACCAATGAGCAGTTCTTC
d_call: .; j_call: TRBJ1-1; clone_size: few; v_call: TRBV2; cdr3_aa: CASLVLGNTEAFF; cdr3_nt: TGTGCCAGCCTCGTCTTAGGGAACACTGAAGCTTTCTTT
d_call: .; j_call: TRBJ1-1; clone_size: .; v_call: TRBV5-1; cdr3_aa: CASSLLGQNTEAFF; cdr3_nt: TGCGCCAGCAGCTTGCTAGGGCAGAACACTGAAGCTTTCTTT
d_call: .; j_call: TRBJ2-1; clone_size: .; v_call: TRBV7-2; cdr3_aa: CASSLGTNNEQFF; cdr3_nt: TGTGCCAGCAGCTTAGGGACAAACAATGAGCAGTTCTTC
d_call: .; j_call: TRBJ2-1; clone_size: .; v_call: TRBV19; cdr3_aa: CASSTLSGNSEQFF; cdr3_nt: TGTGCCAGTAGTACTCTCTCAGGGAACAGTGAGCAGTTCTTC
d_call: .; j_call: TRBJ1-1; clone_size: .; v_call: TRBV10-2; cdr3_aa: CASSEQGFTEAFF; cdr3_nt: TGCGCCAGCAGTGAACAGGGCTTCACTGAAGCTTTCTTT
d_call: .; j_call: TRBJ2-3; clone_size: .; v_call: TRBV4-1; cdr3_aa: CASSQPTMGADTQYF; cdr3_nt: TGCGCCAGCAGCCAGCCTACTATGGGCGCAGATACGCAGTATTTT
d_call: .; j_call: TRBJ1-1; clone_size: .; v_call: TRBV7-9; cdr3_aa: CASSREMDTEAFF; cdr3_nt: TGTGCCAGCAGCCGAGAGATGGACACTGAAGCTTTCTTT
d_call: .; j_call: TRBJ2-7; clone_size: once; v_call: TRBV19; cdr3_aa: CASRKGQSYEQYF; cdr3_nt: TGTGCCAGTAGAAAAGGACAGAGCTACGAGCAGTACTTC
d_call: .; j_call: TRBJ1-1; clone_size: .; v_call: TRBV5-1; cdr3_aa: CASTIHGEDTEAFF; cdr3_nt: TGCGCCAGCACCATACACGGTGAGGACACTGAAGCTTTCTTT
d_call: TRBD1; j_call: TRBJ2-7; clone_size: .; v_call: TRBV18; cdr3_aa: CASSPPHVPQGAYEQYF; cdr3_nt: TGTGCCAGCTCACCCCCTCATGTACCACAGGGGGCCTACGAGCAGTACTTC
d_call: .; j_call: TRBJ1-2; clone_size: .; v_call: TRBV4-1; cdr3_aa: CASSQDARATRANYGYTF; cdr3_nt: TGCGCCAGCAGCCAAGATGCGCGGGCCACCCGAGCTAACTATGGCTACACCTTC
d_call: .; j_call: TRBJ1-6; clone_size: .; v_call: TRBV11-2; cdr3_aa: CASSLGWGGAYNSPLHF; cdr3_nt: TGTGCCAGCAGCTTAGGGTGGGGGGGCGCCTATAATTCACCCCTCCACTTT
d_call: .; j_call: TRBJ1-4; clone_size: .; v_call: TRBV28; cdr3_aa: CASSLVGFEKLFF; cdr3_nt: TGTGCCAGCAGTTTGGTAGGGTTCGAAAAACTGTTTTTT
d_call: .; j_call: TRBJ2-5; clone_size: .; v_call: TRBV2; cdr3_aa: CATGGRSGETQYF; cdr3_nt: TGTGCCACCGGGGGGCGCTCTGGGGAGACCCAGTACTTC
d_call: .; j_call: TRBJ1-1; clone_size: .; v_call: TRBV5-1; cdr3_aa: CASSLLGGAGPWDTEAFF; cdr3_nt: TGCGCCAGCAGCTTACTTGGGGGCGCAGGCCCGTGGGACACTGAAGCTTTCTTT
d_call: .; j_call: TRBJ2-7; clone_size: .; v_call: TRBV7-2; cdr3_aa: CASSLRWGEQYF; cdr3_nt: TGTGCCAGCAGCCTCCGATGGGGCGAGCAGTACTTC
d_call: .; j_call: TRBJ2-1; clone_size: .; v_call: TRBV11-3; cdr3_aa: CASSLAVRGSYNEQFF; cdr3_nt: TGTGCCAGCAGCTTAGCTGTGCGAGGGTCCTACAATGAGCAGTTCTTC
d_call: TRBD1; j_call: TRBJ1-1; clone_size: .; v_call: TRBV19; cdr3_aa: CASSEGQGWETEAFF; cdr3_nt: TGTGCCAGTAGTGAGGGACAGGGTTGGGAGACTGAAGCTTTCTTT
d_call: .; j_call: TRBJ2-1; clone_size: .; v_call: TRBV7-9; cdr3_aa: CASSREYDSYNEQFF; cdr3_nt: TGTGCCAGCAGCCGGGAGTACGACTCCTACAATGAGCAGTTCTTC
d_call: .; j_call: TRBJ2-2; clone_size: .; v_call: TRBV19; cdr3_aa: CASSIDRRNTGELFF; cdr3_nt: TGTGCCAGTAGTATCGACAGGAGGAACACCGGGGAGCTGTTTTTT
d_call: TRBD1; j_call: TRBJ1-2; clone_size: once; v_call: TRBV7-2; cdr3_aa: CASSLVAGQGESYTF; cdr3_nt: TGTGCCAGCAGCCTAGTGGCGGGACAGGGGGAGAGCTACACCTTC
d_call: .; j_call: TRBJ2-1; clone_size: .; v_call: TRBV28; cdr3_aa: CASSLTGNEQFF; cdr3_nt: TGTGCCAGCAGTTTGACGGGGAATGAGCAGTTCTTC